This record covers a single T cell receptor beta chain. This entry comes from a study of shared T cell receptors in the human thymus. The CDR3 is made up of 16 amino acids. Germline assignment: CDR1 MDHEN and CDR2 SYDVKM. Unmatched junction bases numbered 8, after V lost 3 bases and J lost 2 bases. Sequenced by immunoSEQ multiplex PCR; TCRdb stores in-frame clones only, minus some. The table lists hundreds of thousands of clones, roughly 86% of them singletons, with roughly 0.0089% in the top ten. The sample was also linked to a second study, of human thymus T cells. This second study notes: Donors were healthy Finnish babies undergoing corrective operations for congenital heart defects. Resected material from corrective heart surgery provided the thymus tissue analysed. V and J gene usage appeared biased in thymic and blood repertoires.

The specimen was thymocytes. This TCR was recovered from a boy younger than two with a congenital heart defect. The chain couples TRBV28 to TRBJ2-7, with 9 bases identical to TRBD2. CDR3 in amino acids: CASSFVKREATYEQYF. In DNA form, the CDR3 reads TGTGCCAGCAGTTTCGTGAAGCGGGAGGCAACCTACGAGCAGTACTTC.